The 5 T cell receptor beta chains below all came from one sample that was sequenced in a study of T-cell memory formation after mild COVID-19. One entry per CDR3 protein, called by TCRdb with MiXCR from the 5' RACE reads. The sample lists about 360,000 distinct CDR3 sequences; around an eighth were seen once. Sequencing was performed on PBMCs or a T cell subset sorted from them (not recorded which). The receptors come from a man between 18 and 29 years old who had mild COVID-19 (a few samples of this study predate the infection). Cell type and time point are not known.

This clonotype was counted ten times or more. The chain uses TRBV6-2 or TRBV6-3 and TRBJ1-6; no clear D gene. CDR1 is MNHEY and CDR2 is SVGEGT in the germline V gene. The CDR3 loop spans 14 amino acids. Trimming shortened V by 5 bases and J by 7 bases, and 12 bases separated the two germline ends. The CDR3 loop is CASSPYEANSPLHF. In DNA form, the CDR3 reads TGTGCCAGCAGTCCATACGAGGCCAATTCACCCCTCCACTTT.

DNA of the CDR3: TGCGCCAGCAGCTTTGGCAGTCCAAGTGATGGCTACACCTTC. This codes for CASSFGSPSDGYTF. The rearrangement uses TRBV5-1 and TRBJ1-2; D gene uncertain. V was clipped by 2 bases and J by 6 bases, with 14 bases between them. CDR3 length equals 14 residues. Germline loops: CDR1 SGHRS, CDR2 YFSETQ.

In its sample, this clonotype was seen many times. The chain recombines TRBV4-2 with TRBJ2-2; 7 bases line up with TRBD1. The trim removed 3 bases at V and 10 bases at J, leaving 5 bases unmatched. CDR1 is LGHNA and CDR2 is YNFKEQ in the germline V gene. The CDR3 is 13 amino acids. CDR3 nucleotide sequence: TGTGCCAGCAGCCATTCCGACAGGGAGGAGCTGTTTTTT. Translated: CASSHSDREELFF.

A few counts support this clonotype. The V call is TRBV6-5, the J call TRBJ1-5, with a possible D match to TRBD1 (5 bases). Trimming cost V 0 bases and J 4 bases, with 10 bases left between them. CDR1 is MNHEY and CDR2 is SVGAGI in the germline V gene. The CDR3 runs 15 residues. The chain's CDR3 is CASSYSGGTNQPQHF. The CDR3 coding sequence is TGTGCCAGCAGTTACTCTGGCGGGACGAATCAGCCCCAGCATTTT.

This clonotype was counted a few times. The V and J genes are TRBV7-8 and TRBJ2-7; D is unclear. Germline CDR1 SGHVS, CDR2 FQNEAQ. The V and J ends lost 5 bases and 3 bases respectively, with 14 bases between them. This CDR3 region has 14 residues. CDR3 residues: CASSPLRLDYEQYF. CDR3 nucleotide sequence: TGTGCCAGCAGCCCCCTCCGGCTAGACTACGAGCAGTACTTC. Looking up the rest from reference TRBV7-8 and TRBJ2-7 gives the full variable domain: GAGVSQSPRYKVAKRGQDVALRCDPISGHVSLFWYQQALGQGPEFLTYFQNEAQLDKSGLPSDRFFAERPEGSVSTLKIQRTQQEDSAVYLCASSPLRLDYEQYFGPGTRLTVT.